A selection of T cell receptor beta chains follows, all from one sample in a study of T cell repertoires in cytomegalovirus infection. No antigen has been identified for these receptors. TCRdb reprocessed the reads via MiXCR and lists one record per CDR3 protein. The profile shows 75,000 to 100,000 distinct CDR3 sequences, 40% to 50% of them singletons. The source material was CD8+ T cells from cultured PBMCs, sampled from culture after CMV antigen stimulation. The receptors were gathered from a human donor in good health (CMV status not recorded). Some clones in this sample may be carry-over from other donors' samples. The CDR3 runs from the conserved cysteine through the conserved F or W. The order of the fields is V gene, clone size, J gene, D gene, CDR3 DNA, CDR3 protein. D genes are given only for firm matches. Rows give clone size only sometimes, using once, few, many, or a class for an expanded clone.

>TRBV7-8|few|TRBJ2-7|TRBD2
TGTGCCAGCAGCATCGAGCGGGGCCGCTACGAGCAGTACTTC
CASSIERGRYEQYF
>TRBV6-2/TRBV6-3|NA|TRBJ2-4|TRBD1
TGTGCCAGCAGACACCTAGGTAGACCGGGACAGGGTGACATTCAGTACTTC
CASRHLGRPGQGDIQYF
>TRBV7-2|few|TRBJ2-7|NA
TGTGCCAGCAGCCCAGACTCCCGGCCCGAGCAGTACTTC
CASSPDSRPEQYF
>TRBV7-9|NA|TRBJ2-2|NA
TGTGCCAGCAATAAGAACACCGGGGAGCTGTTTTTT
CASNKNTGELFF
>TRBV7-6|few|TRBJ1-2|NA
TGTGCCAGCAGCCCACCTGCGGGTGGCTACACCTTC
CASSPPAGGYTF
>TRBV2|few|TRBJ1-6|TRBD1
TGTGCCAGCAACAGCCCACAGGGGACAGGCGTTTCACCCCTCCACTTT
CASNSPQGTGVSPLHF
>TRBV25-1|NA|TRBJ2-2|NA
TGTGCCAGCAGTGAAGCGCCCGGGGAGCTGTTTTTT
CASSEAPGELFF
>TRBV28|NA|TRBJ1-4|TRBD1
TGTGCCAGCAGTTCTACGACAGGGAGGGGGACTAATGAAAAACTGTTTTTT
CASSSTTGRGTNEKLFF
>TRBV19|few|TRBJ2-2|TRBD2
TGTGCCAGTAGTACACCGCGGGGGTCGGAGAATAACACCGGGGAGCTGTTTTTT
CASSTPRGSENNTGELFF
>TRBV2|NA|TRBJ2-1|NA
TGTGCCAGCAGGGACGCGTGGGGCTCTCCGTACAATGAGCAGTTCTTC
CASRDAWGSPYNEQFF
>TRBV4-3|NA|TRBJ2-7|NA
TGCGCCAGCAGGGGGGCGAATCTAGACGAGCAGTACTTC
CASRGANLDEQYF
>TRBV7-8|few|TRBJ1-2|TRBD1
TGTGCCAGCAGCTTAGTGGACAGGGGGTTAAATGGCTACACCTTC
CASSLVDRGLNGYTF
>TRBV15|NA|TRBJ2-4|NA
TGTGCCACCAGTCTAGATCGGGCCAAAAACATTCAGTACTTC
CATSLDRAKNIQYF
>TRBV6-1|NA|TRBJ2-1|NA
TGTGCCACCAAGCTGGGGGGAAATGAGCAGTTCTTC
CATKLGGNEQFF
>TRBV4-1|NA|TRBJ2-7|NA
TGCGCCAGCAGCCAAGATAAGTATTCCTACGAGCAGTACTTC
CASSQDKYSYEQYF
>TRBV12-3/TRBV12-4|NA|TRBJ2-3|NA
TGTGCCAGCAGTTTATCCTCCCGGGACTTCACAGATACGCAGTATTTT
CASSLSSRDFTDTQYF
>TRBV6-1|once|TRBJ2-7|NA
TGTGCCAGCAGTGAAAAGAACTCCTACGAGCAGTACTTC
CASSEKNSYEQYF
>TRBV12-3/TRBV12-4|few|TRBJ1-4|NA
TGTGCCAGCACCCTTACCACAACTAATGAAAAACTGTTTTTT
CASTLTTTNEKLFF
>TRBV7-3|few|TRBJ2-7|TRBD1
TGTGCCAGCAGCCCAGACAGGGGGTACGAGCAGTACTTC
CASSPDRGYEQYF
>TRBV2|few|TRBJ1-1|NA
TGTGCCAGCGGATATCAGCACACTGAAGCTTTCTTT
CASGYQHTEAFF
>TRBV27|NA|TRBJ1-1|NA
TGTGCCAGCACCGGACAGATGAACACTGAAGCTTTCTTT
CASTGQMNTEAFF
>TRBV7-9|NA|TRBJ1-1|TRBD1
TGTGCCAGCAGCCGAAATGACAGGGCTGAAGCTTTCTTT
CASSRNDRAEAFF
>TRBV6-5|NA|TRBJ1-1|NA
TGTGCCAGCACCCGGACCGGGCGGGGGGCTGAAGCTTTCTTT
CASTRTGRGAEAFF
>TRBV5-1|NA|TRBJ2-1|NA
TGCGCCAGCAGCTTGTCAGGGGGGGTCTACGAGCAGTTCTTC
CASSLSGGVYEQFF
>TRBV5-1|NA|TRBJ2-1|NA
TGCGCCAGCAGCTCAGACCCCTTGAGCTCCTACAATGAGCAGTTCTTC
CASSSDPLSSYNEQFF
>TRBV6-5|NA|TRBJ2-1|TRBD2
TGTGCCAGCAGTTACTCGGGGGGGGAAGTCTACAATGAGCAGTTCTTC
CASSYSGGEVYNEQFF
>TRBV29-1|NA|TRBJ2-4|NA
TGCAGCGTTGACTATCTAAACATTCAGTACTTC
CSVDYLNIQYF
>TRBV25-1|NA|TRBJ2-7|NA
TGTGCCAGCAGTGTGGGCACCTCCTACGAGCAGTACTTC
CASSVGTSYEQYF
>TRBV7-6|NA|TRBJ2-4|NA
TGTGCCAGCAGCTTCTCACCGGCGATCGTAAACATTCAGTACTTC
CASSFSPAIVNIQYF
>TRBV12-3/TRBV12-4|NA|TRBJ2-5|NA
TGTGCCAGCAGGGTGGACCAAGAGACCCAGTACTTC
CASRVDQETQYF
>TRBV7-9|NA|TRBJ1-1|TRBD1
TGTGCCAGCAGCCCAGAGGGACAGGGGAACACTGAAGCTTTCTTT
CASSPEGQGNTEAFF
>TRBV11-2|NA|TRBJ2-1|NA
TGTGCCAGCAGCTTAGTTCTCACAGGGTGGTTGCAGTTCTTC
CASSLVLTGWLQFF
>TRBV15|NA|TRBJ2-7|TRBD2
TGTGCCACCAGCAGAGGCGAGGTGGGCGGGAGGGCTGGGGAGCAGTGCTTC
CATSRGEVGGRAGEQCF
>TRBV12-5|few|TRBJ2-3|NA
TGTGCTAGTGGTTTAGACGGCTATAGCACAGATACGCAGTATTTT
CASGLDGYSTDTQYF
>TRBV7-9|NA|TRBJ2-4|NA
TGTGCCAGCAGCTCCCTGAGGTGGCAGTCTCTAGCCAAAAACATTCAGTACTTC
CASSSLRWQSLAKNIQYF
>TRBV11-2|NA|TRBJ2-3|NA
TGTGCCAGCAGCCCCTCATTCGGCGGGAGCACAGATACGCAGTATTTT
CASSPSFGGSTDTQYF
>TRBV7-2|NA|TRBJ1-1|NA
TGTGCCAGCAGCTTAAACAGAGGCACTGAAGCTTTCTTT
CASSLNRGTEAFF
>TRBV19|NA|TRBJ2-1|NA
TGTGCCAGTAGTATCACTCGCAGTTACAATGAGCAGTTCTTC
CASSITRSYNEQFF
>TRBV25-1|NA|TRBJ2-7|NA
TGTGCCAGCAGTTCCGATACAGGGAGGGCCTACGAGCAGTACTTC
CASSSDTGRAYEQYF
>TRBV2|NA|TRBJ1-1|NA
TGTGCCAGCAGTGAATTAACTGCGAACACTGAAGCTTTCTTT
CASSELTANTEAFF
>TRBV7-9|NA|TRBJ1-1|NA
TGTGCCAGCAGCTTAGCGTATGCAGCGAACACTGAAGCTTTCTTT
CASSLAYAANTEAFF
>TRBV12-3/TRBV12-4|NA|TRBJ2-7|NA
TGTGCCAGCACGGATTTGGCTAGGGAGCAGTACTTC
CASTDLAREQYF
>TRBV7-9|NA|TRBJ1-5|NA
TGTGCCAGCAGCCCTGGGCCCGTACCCAATCAGCCCCAGCATTTT
CASSPGPVPNQPQHF
>TRBV18|once|TRBJ2-5|NA
TGTGCCAGCTCGCGAACCGGGACGGGGAAAGGGACCCAGTACTTC
CASSRTGTGKGTQYF
>TRBV6-1|NA|TRBJ2-7|NA
TGTGCCAGCAGCGAAAGCTCCTACGAGCAGTACTTC
CASSESSYEQYF
>TRBV7-6|many|TRBJ2-1|TRBD2
TGTGCCAGCAGCTTAGAGTCTAGCGGGAACCAAAATGAGCAGTTCTTC
CASSLESSGNQNEQFF
>TRBV28|NA|TRBJ1-1|NA
TGTGCCAGCAGTTTAGGGGCTCAATACAGGGTACGCACTGAAGCTTTCTTT
CASSLGAQYRVRTEAFF
>TRBV7-3|NA|TRBJ1-1|NA
TGTGCCAGCAGCTTAGGGGCAGGCCCGAACACTGAAGCTTTCTTT
CASSLGAGPNTEAFF
>TRBV11-2|once|TRBJ1-3|NA
TGTGCCAGCAGCCCTAGGCCCTCTGGAAACACCATATATTTT
CASSPRPSGNTIYF